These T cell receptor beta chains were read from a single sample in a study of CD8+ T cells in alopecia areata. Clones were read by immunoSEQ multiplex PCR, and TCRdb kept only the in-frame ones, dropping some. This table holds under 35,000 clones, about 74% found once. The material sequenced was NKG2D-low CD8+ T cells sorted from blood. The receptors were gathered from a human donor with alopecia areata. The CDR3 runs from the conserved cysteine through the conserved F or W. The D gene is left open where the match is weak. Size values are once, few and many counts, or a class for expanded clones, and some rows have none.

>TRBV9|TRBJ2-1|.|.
CASSLPSETGEQFF
TGTGCCAGCAGCCTCCCCAGTGAGACTGGTGAGCAGTTCTTC
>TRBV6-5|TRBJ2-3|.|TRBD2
CASSVLAGGTDTQYF
TGTGCCAGCAGTGTACTAGCGGGGGGCACAGATACGCAGTATTTT
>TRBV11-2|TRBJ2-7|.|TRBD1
CASSLDVRGLGYEQYF
TGTGCCAGCAGCTTAGATGTCAGGGGGCTTGGGTACGAGCAGTACTTC
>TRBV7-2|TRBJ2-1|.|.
CASSLVPVGNEQFF
TGTGCCAGCAGCTTAGTTCCAGTGGGGAATGAGCAGTTCTTC
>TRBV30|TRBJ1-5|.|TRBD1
CAWSLGQGDQPQHF
TGTGCCTGGAGCCTGGGACAGGGGGATCAGCCCCAGCATTTT
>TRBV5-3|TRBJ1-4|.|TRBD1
CARSLDRGEKLFF
TGTGCCAGAAGCTTGGACAGGGGTGAAAAACTGTTTTTT
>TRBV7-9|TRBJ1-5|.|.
CASSTGVRNQPQHF
TGTGCCAGCAGCACCGGGGTACGGAATCAGCCCCAGCATTTT
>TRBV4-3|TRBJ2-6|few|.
CASSQGISGSGANVLTF
TGCGCCAGCAGCCAAGGAATATCGGGGAGTGGGGCCAACGTCCTGACTTTC
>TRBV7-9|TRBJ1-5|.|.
CASSLQDQPQHF
TGTGCCAGCAGCTTACAGGACCAGCCCCAGCATTTT
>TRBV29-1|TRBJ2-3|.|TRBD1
CSATDRDTDTQYF
TGCAGCGCCACTGACAGGGACACAGATACGCAGTATTTT
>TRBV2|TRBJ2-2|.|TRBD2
CASSERGLAANTGELFF
TGTGCCAGCAGTGAGCGGGGACTAGCGGCGAACACCGGGGAGCTGTTTTTT
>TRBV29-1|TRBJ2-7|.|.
CSVEELGDPYEQYF
TGCAGCGTTGAAGAGTTGGGGGACCCTTACGAGCAGTACTTC
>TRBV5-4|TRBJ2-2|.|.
CASTLSTGELFF
TGTGCCAGCACCCTGTCGACCGGGGAGCTGTTTTTT
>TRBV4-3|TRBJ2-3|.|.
CASSQDFRGTDTQYF
TGCGCCAGCAGCCAAGATTTCCGGGGCACAGATACGCAGTATTTT